A single sample gave rise to the 8 T cell receptor delta chains below, sequenced in a study of delta chains in infants with herpesvirus infections. TCR cDNA was made from PBMC RNA with gamma- and delta-chain-specific primers. With CATT, TCRdb re-called clones from the RT-PCR reads. The sample has several hundred delta-chain clones, roughly 35% seen once. Sequencing was performed on peripheral blood, taken at time point 1 of longitudinal follow-up. These TCRs come from a human donor who was a Ugandan infant, either HIV-exposed or HIV-unexposed (not recorded which).

This clone is medium-sized within its sample. Additional DNA sequences in this sample encode the identical CDR3. The gene calls are TRDV2 and TRDJ2; 10 nucleotides match TRDD3. The CDR3 length is 16 residues. After removal of 0 bases from V and 0 bases from J, the junction contained 0 bases not matched to a gene. Germline V CDR1 and CDR2: GEAIGNYY, EKD. CDR3 loop: CACDTLGDTLTAQLFF. The CDR3, as DNA: TGTGCCTGTGACACCCTGGGGGATACTTTGACAGCACAACTCTTCTTT.

No V segment was called; the J segment is TRDJ2; whether TRDD3, the table's D call, matches the DNA was not checked. The CDR3 extends over 17 amino acids. The CDR3 is CSASQYWGIRGTAQLFF. The CDR3, as DNA: TGTTCCGCCTCCCAGTACTGGGGGATACGGGGAACAGCACAACTCTTCTTT.

This clone is termed large. V usage is TRDV2 and J usage is TRDJ1, with 10 nucleotides matching TRDD3. The CDR3 is made up of 18 amino acids. J gave up 5 bases and V 3 bases, and 17 bases lay outside the gene matches. CDR1 and CDR2 (germline): GEAIGNYY, EKD. The CDR3 DNA reads as TGTGCCTGTGACGCTTTACTGGGGGATTTAGTGCCCCAGGATAAACTCATCTTT. This sequence encodes CACDALLGDLVPQDKLIF.

Details on this clone: One base separates it from a far larger clone, so it is likely a read error. The same CDR3 arises from other DNA sequences in this sample as well. This chain connects TRDV2 to TRDJ1, with 9 nucleotides matching TRDD3. Looked up from germline, CDR1 is GEAIGNYY and CDR2 is EKD. The CDR3 consists of 14 residues. This chain's CDR3 is CACDVLGDTEKLIF. CDR3 bases: TGTGCCTGTGACGTACTGGGGGACACCGAGAAACTCATCTTT.

In its sample, this clone ranks as large. Different DNA sequences within this sample yield the same CDR3. The gene calls are TRDV2 and TRDJ3; D might be TRDD3 (6 bases). The CDR3 is 18 residues long. Trimming took off 4 bases at V and 0 bases at J, with 15 bases between the two ends. From germline, CDR1 is GEAIGNYY and CDR2 EKD. The CDR3 bases are TGTGCCTGTGATACCTGGGGCTCGAGCTCCTGGGACACCCGACAGATGTTTTTC. Translated, it gives CACDTWGSSSWDTRQMFF.

As regards this clone: This likely reflects a read error, since a far larger clone is one base away. The CDR3 coding sequence is TGTGCTCTTGGGGAAACCCCCGGCATCACTCAGCTACTGGGGGTCAACACCGATAAACTCATCTTT. Translated: CALGETPGITQLLGVNTDKLIF. This chain links TRDV1 with TRDJ1, with 8 bases that match TRDD3. The CDR3 length is 22 residues. After removal of 2 bases from V and 0 bases from J, the junction contained 23 bases not matched to a gene. Germline CDR1 reads TSWWSYY; CDR2 reads QGS.

This clone was found once. One base separates it from a far larger clone, so it is likely a read error. The DNA for the CDR3 is TGTGCCACCGGCCTGTCGACTGGCTCCACCGATAAACTCATCTTT. This translates into CATGLSTGSTDKLIF. The chain is built from TRAV23/DV6 and TRDJ1; the D gene is possibly TRDD3 (5 bases). The germline CDR1 and CDR2 sequences are NTAFDY and IRPDVSE (reference sequence). The CDR3 has 15 amino acids.

Concerning this clone: A far larger clone differs by one base, so this is likely a read error. Other DNA sequences from this sample encode an identical CDR3 as well. The CDR3 DNA is TGTGCCTGTGACACCGTACTGGGGGATAGCTCCTGGGACACCCGGCAGATGTTTTTC. This translates into CACDTVLGDSSWDTRQMFF. The J gene is TRDJ3, the V gene TRDV2, with 11 nucleotides matching TRDD3. CDR1 and CDR2 from the germline V gene are GEAIGNYY and EKD. This CDR3 has 19 residues.